Below are 8 T cell receptor beta chains sequenced from a single sample in a study of blood T cell repertoires in COVID-19. Method: immunoSEQ multiplex PCR; TCRdb's copy keeps in-frame clones and lacks some. The repertoire holds 250,000 to 300,000 clones, with around 85% as singletons. Sequencing was carried out using PBMCs or T cells enriched from blood (not recorded which). The receptors derive from a woman aged 45-59 years who had recovered from COVID-19.

This chain uses TRBV4-1 with TRBJ1-2; D gene ambiguous. CDR1 is MGHRA, CDR2 YSYEKL, per germline. The CDR3 spans 14 residues. Trimming shortened V by 7 bases and J by 8 bases, and 20 bases separated the two germline ends. The CDR3 loop is CASIPTPWAKGYTF. The DNA of the CDR3 is TGCGCCAGCATCCCCACGCCATGGGCTAAGGGCTACACCTTC.

This clone was picked up a small number of times. The chain employs TRBV4-1 and TRBJ2-7; 8 positions match TRBD1. J lost 2 bases, V lost 0 bases, and 0 bases had no gene match. The length of the CDR3 is 14 residues. CDR1 is MGHRA, CDR2 YSYEKL, per germline. CDR3 in DNA: TGCGCCAGCAGCCAAGAGGACAGGGCCTACGAGCAGTACTTC. Translated, it gives CASSQEDRAYEQYF.

This sequence joins TRBV2 and TRBJ2-7; TRBD1 matches 8 bases. Trimming cost V 6 bases and J 0 bases; bases outside gene matches: 4. The CDR3 consists of 14 residues. The germline V gene encodes CDR1 SNHLY and CDR2 FYNNEI. CDR3: CASRTDRASYEQYF. The CDR3 DNA reads as TGTGCCAGCAGGACGGACAGGGCCTCCTACGAGCAGTACTTC.

This chain connects TRBV5-1 to TRBJ1-5, with D uncertain. The V gene lost 0 bases and the J gene lost 5 bases, with 9 bases spanning the gap. The CDR3 consists of 14 residues. The germline gives CDR1 SGHRS, CDR2 YFSETQ. The CDR3 DNA sequence: TGCGCCAGCAGCTTGGAGGGAGCACATCAGCCCCAGCATTTT. Protein sequence: CASSLEGAHQPQHF.

This clone was seen only a few times. CDR3 in amino acids: CASSLRGQGGHEQYF. CDR3 DNA: TGTGCCAGTAGTCTCCGGGGACAGGGGGGCCACGAGCAGTACTTC. The rearrangement uses TRBV19 and TRBJ2-7, with 11 bases matching TRBD1. This CDR3 contains 15 residues. V lost 5 bases to trimming and J lost 5 bases; unmatched junction nucleotides: 8. Germline V CDR1 and CDR2: LNHDA, SQIVND (reference sequence).

This clone was seen only a few times. As DNA, the CDR3 is TGCGCCAGCAGCAAGGAGTTGGGAGTAGCAAACACCGGGGAGCTGTTTTTT. As protein: CASSKELGVANTGELFF. V usage is TRBV5-1 and J usage is TRBJ2-2, with D possibly being TRBD2 (5 bases). Deletions cut 4 bases from V and 2 bases from J, with 18 bases between. The CDR3 consists of 17 residues. The germline V gene has CDR1 SGHRS and CDR2 YFSETQ.

This clone was recorded only once. This sequence joins TRBV23-1 and TRBJ1-3, with TRBD1 as a possible D gene (6 bases). TRBV23-1 is marked as an open reading frame, function uncertain. The CDR3 contains 16 residues. V was trimmed by 7 bases and J by 0 bases, leaving 16 bases between them. The chain's CDR3 is CASTDGQPSSGNTIYF. CDR3 coding DNA: TGCGCCAGCACCGACGGACAGCCCAGCTCTGGAAACACCATATATTTT.

This clone was seen a handful of times. The gene calls are TRBV3-1 (or the pseudogene TRBV3-2) and TRBJ1-5; perhaps TRBD1 as D (5 bases). The V end was cut by 3 bases, the J end by 4 bases, with 10 bases between. The CDR3 sequence is 14 residues long. The germline V gene has CDR1 LGHDT and CDR2 YNNKEL (reference sequence). CDR3: CASSHRTQNQPQHF. In nucleotides, the CDR3 is TGTGCCAGCAGCCACCGGACACAGAATCAGCCCCAGCATTTT.